The clone carrying this T cell receptor beta chain was seen repeatedly, ten times or more. This sample is part of a study of Graves' ophthalmopathy and Graves' hyperthyroidism. RNA transcripts were the source from which TCR beta CDR3 regions were amplified. Investigators did first-round RT-PCR with HTBI primers, then second-round multiplex PCR. Via MiXCR, TCRdb re-called the multiplex PCR reads, giving one row per CDR3 protein. The table includes about 210,000 distinct CDR3 sequences, 25% to 30% detected once. The CDR3 runs to 15 residues. V lost 1 base to trimming and J lost 1 base; unmatched junction nucleotides: 1.

The sequenced sample consisted of peripheral blood. V usage is TRBV12-3 or TRBV12-4 and J usage is TRBJ2-5; 9 bases match TRBD1. The clonotype comes from a man aged 45-60 years with Graves' ophthalmopathy. In nucleotides, the CDR3 is TGTGCCAGCAGTTTAGGGGGACAGGGCCAAGAGACCCAGTACTTC. Protein sequence: CASSLGGQGQETQYF.